This TCR beta chain was profiled in a study of shared clonotypes between healthy human individuals. As for the study in general: Aged 18 to 49, the donors were a couple of women and three men.

As to this clone: Its matching antigen is unknown. Given a much more abundant clone one base away, this may be a read error.

The germline CDR1 and CDR2 sequences are SNHLY and FYNNEI. The CDR3 totals 13 residues. V dropped 7 bases and J dropped 1 base, with 8 bases sitting between them. Study-wide points: When naive CD4 clonotypes were compared across a few donors, 4% to 5.5% were shared. Shared clonotypes across all four donors exceeded non-shared ones in generation probability.

Only in-frame clones appear in the TCRdb table, and some are missing; sequencing was by immunoSEQ multiplex PCR. The sample consists of roughly 2.5 million clones, 90% to 95% of them appearing once. The clonotype was recovered from a man younger than 35 in good health. The V gene is TRBV2, the J gene TRBJ1-5; D call uncertain. The sample consisted of naive CD4+ T cells sorted from blood. Documented subset: CD45RA+ positively selected. CDR3 nucleotide sequence: TGTGCCAGCACCGTAGACAGCAATCAGCCCCAGCATTTT. It yields the protein CASTVDSNQPQHF. Variable domain in full (rest from reference TRBV2 and TRBJ1-5): EPEVTQTPSHQVTQMGQEVILRCVPISNHLYFYWYRQILGQKVEFLVSFYNNEISEKSEIFDDQFSVERPDGSNFTLKIRSTKLEDSAMYFCASTVDSNQPQHFGDGTRLSIL.